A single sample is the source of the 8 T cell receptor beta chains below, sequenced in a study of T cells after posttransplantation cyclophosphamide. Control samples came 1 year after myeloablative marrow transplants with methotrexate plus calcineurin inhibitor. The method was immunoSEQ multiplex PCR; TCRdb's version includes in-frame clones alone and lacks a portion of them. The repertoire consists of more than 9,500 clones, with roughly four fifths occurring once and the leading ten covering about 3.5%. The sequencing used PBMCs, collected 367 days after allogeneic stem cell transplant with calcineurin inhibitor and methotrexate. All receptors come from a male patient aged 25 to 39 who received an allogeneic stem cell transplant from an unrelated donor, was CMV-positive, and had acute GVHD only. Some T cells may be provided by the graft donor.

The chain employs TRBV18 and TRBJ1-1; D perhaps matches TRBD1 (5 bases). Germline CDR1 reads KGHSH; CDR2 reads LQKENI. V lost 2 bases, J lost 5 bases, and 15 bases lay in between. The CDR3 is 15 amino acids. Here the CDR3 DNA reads TGTGCCAGCTCACCAGGGACGGCGGGATATACTGAAGCTTTCTTT. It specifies CASSPGTAGYTEAFF.

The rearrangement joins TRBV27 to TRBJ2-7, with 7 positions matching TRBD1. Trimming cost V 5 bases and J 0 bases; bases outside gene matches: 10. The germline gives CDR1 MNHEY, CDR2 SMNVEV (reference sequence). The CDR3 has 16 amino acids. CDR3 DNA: TGTGCCAGCAGTCGTCAGGGACAGCCTGGCTCCTACGAGCAGTACTTC. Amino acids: CASSRQGQPGSYEQYF.

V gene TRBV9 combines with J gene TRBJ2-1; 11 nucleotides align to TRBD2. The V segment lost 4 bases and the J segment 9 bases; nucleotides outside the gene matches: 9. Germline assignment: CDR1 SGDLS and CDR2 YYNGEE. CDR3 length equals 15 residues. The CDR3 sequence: CASSTLAGGSREQFF. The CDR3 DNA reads TGTGCCAGCAGCACCCTAGCGGGAGGCTCTCGTGAGCAGTTCTTC. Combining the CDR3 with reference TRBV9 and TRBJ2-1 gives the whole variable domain DSGVTQTPKHLITATGQRVTLRCSPRSGDLSVYWYQQSLDQGLQFLIQYYNGEERAKGNILERFSAQQFPDLHSELNLSSLELGDSALYFCASSTLAGGSREQFFGPGTRLTVL.

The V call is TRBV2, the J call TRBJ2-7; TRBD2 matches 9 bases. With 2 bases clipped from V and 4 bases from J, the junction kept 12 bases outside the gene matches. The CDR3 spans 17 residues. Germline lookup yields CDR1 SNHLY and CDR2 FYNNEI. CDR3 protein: CASSEKFFAGGRYEQYF. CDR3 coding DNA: TGTGCCAGCAGTGAAAAGTTTTTCGCGGGGGGGCGTTACGAGCAGTACTTC.

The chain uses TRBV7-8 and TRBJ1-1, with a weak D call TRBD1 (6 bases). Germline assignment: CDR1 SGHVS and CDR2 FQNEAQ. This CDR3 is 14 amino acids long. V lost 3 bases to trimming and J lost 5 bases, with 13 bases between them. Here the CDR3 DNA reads TGTGCCAGCAGCTTCCTGGGGGCGAGGACTGAAGCTTTCTTT. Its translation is CASSFLGARTEAFF.

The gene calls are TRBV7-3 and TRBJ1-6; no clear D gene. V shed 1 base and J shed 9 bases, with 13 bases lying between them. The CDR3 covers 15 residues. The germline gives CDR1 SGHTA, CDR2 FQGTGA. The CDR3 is CASSLKQWGASPLHF. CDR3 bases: TGTGCCAGCAGCTTAAAGCAGTGGGGAGCTTCACCCCTCCACTTT.

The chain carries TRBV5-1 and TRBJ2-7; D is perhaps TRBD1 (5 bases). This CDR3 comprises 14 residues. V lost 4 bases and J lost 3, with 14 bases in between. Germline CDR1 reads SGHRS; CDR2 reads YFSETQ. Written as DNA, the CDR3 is TGCGCCAGCAGCCAGATGACAGTGGACTACGAGCAGTACTTC. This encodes CASSQMTVDYEQYF.

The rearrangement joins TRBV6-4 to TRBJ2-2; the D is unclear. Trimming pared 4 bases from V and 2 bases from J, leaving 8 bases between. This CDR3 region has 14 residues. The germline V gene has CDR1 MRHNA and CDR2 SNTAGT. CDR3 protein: CASSAFTNTGELFF. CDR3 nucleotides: TGTGCCAGCAGTGCCTTCACAAACACCGGGGAGCTGTTTTTT.